This T cell receptor (beta chain) originates from a study of blood T cell repertoires in COVID-19. Study details: COVID-19 samples collected from the United States, Italy and Spain covered acute and convalescent phases. Sources were T cells, B-cell-depleted T cells, or PBMCs; the material itself was cDNA or gDNA.

The assay was immunoSEQ multiplex PCR, and TCRdb's table has in-frame clones only and misses some. The sample holds approximately 50,000 clones, 90% seen once. The CDR3 sequence is 14 residues long. Germline CDR1 LGHDT, CDR2 YNNKEL (reference sequence). V shed 0 bases and J 6 bases; nucleotides not matched to a gene: 1. The rearrangement links TRBV3-1 (or the pseudogene TRBV3-2) to TRBJ1-5, with 8 positions matching TRBD1. The source is a human donor in a cohort sampled during active COVID-19. Sequencing used peripheral blood. The CDR3 reads CASSQDRGRQPQHF. In nucleotides, the CDR3 is TGTGCCAGCAGCCAAGACAGGGGGCGTCAGCCCCAGCATTTT.